The following is a T cell receptor (beta chain) sequence with its context. What it recognizes is unknown. This CDR3 is built from 13 residues. Germline V gene sequence: CDR1 SGHRS, CDR2 YFSETQ. Trimming left V 0 bases short and J 10 bases short, with 11 bases between. This sample was taken from a study of shared clonotypes between healthy human individuals. Study-level information: The study enrolled a couple of women and a few men aged 18 to 49. Study observations and caveats: Few donors limited the genetic and exposure-history diversity represented.

Only in-frame clones appear in the TCRdb table, and some are missing; sequencing was by immunoSEQ multiplex PCR. The sample lists 2 million to 2.5 million clones, 90% to 96% occurring once. The chain links TRBV5-1 to TRBJ2-1; TRBD2 might be the D (5 bases). Material for sequencing was naive CD4+ T cells sorted from blood. Subset defined: CD45RA+ positively selected. The sequence was obtained from a young man in good health. The CDR3 coding sequence is TGCGCCAGCAGCTTGGCCGCGGGTATGGAGCAGTTCTTC. Residues: CASSLAAGMEQFF.